The sample holds many counts of the clone carrying this TCR beta chain. Its antigen is unknown. The data were taken from a study of molecular identifiers for immune sequencing clone quantification. Regarding the study as a whole: Even with more than 950,000 naive cells present, spiked Jurkat TCR RNA from one cell was reportedly detectable.

TCRdb independently ran MiXCR on the PCR reads; one entry per CDR3 protein. The table records 70,000 to 95,000 distinct CDR3 sequences, 19% of them present only once. This CDR3 spans 20 amino acids. Germline V gene lookup returns CDR1 LGHNA and CDR2 YSLEER. Between the trimmed V and J ends, which lost 4 bases and 1 base, there was a span of 28 bases. The gene calls are TRBV4-3 and TRBJ1-1, with D possibly matching TRBD1 (5 bases). The source of this sequence is a human donor in good health. Some libraries in this study had Jurkat cell RNA spiked in. Sequenced input: naive CD8+ T cells from blood, with Jurkat cell RNA spiked in. Specified subset: FACS-sorted CD8+CD4-CCR7+CD45RA+ naive T cells. The CDR3 reads CASSPNPSAGYLIGNTEAFF. In DNA form, the CDR3 reads TGCGCCAGCAGCCCAAACCCCAGTGCAGGGTATCTAATTGGGAACACTGAAGCTTTCTTT.